The 14 T cell receptor beta chains below all came from one sample that was sequenced in a study of technical replicates of blood from several donors. Only in-frame clones appear in the TCRdb table, and some are missing; sequencing was by immunoSEQ multiplex PCR. The repertoire includes approximately 75,000 clones, around 97% of them detected once, and roughly 0.3% sits in the top ten. The sample comprised T cells isolated from PBMCs. The receptor source for this set is a human donor in good health.

This clone was detected a few times. The chain is built from TRBV6-5 and TRBJ1-1, with no clear D. Per germline, CDR1 MNHEY and CDR2 SVGAGI. The V gene lost 6 bases and the J gene lost 0 bases, with 8 bases spanning the gap. This CDR3 has 13 residues. CDR3 DNA: TGTGCCAGCAGAACGGTTATGAACACTGAAGCTTTCTTT. It is translated as CASRTVMNTEAFF.

The chain has TRBV7-9 and TRBJ2-3, with a tentative D call TRBD1 (6 bases). CDR3 length: 14 residues. V shed 7 bases and J shed 2 bases, with 13 bases lying between them. The germline CDR1 and CDR2 sequences are SEHNR and FQNEAQ (reference sequence). This CDR3 reads CASTPGAFTDTQYF. CDR3 sequence (DNA): TGTGCCAGCACCCCAGGGGCGTTCACAGATACGCAGTATTTT. The entire variable domain, with the rest obtained from reference TRBV7-9 and TRBJ2-3, is as follows: DTGVSQNPRHKITKRGQNVTFRCDPISEHNRLYWYRQTLGQGPEFLTYFQNEAQLEKSRLLSDRFSAERPKGSFSTLEIQRTEQGDSAMYLCASTPGAFTDTQYFGPGTRLTVL.

This chain links TRBV10-3 with TRBJ1-5; 7 positions match TRBD1. CDR1 ENHRY and CDR2 SYGVKD come from the germline V gene. This CDR3 has 15 residues. V trimming: 3 bases; J trimming: 3 bases; junction bases outside the gene matches: 5. CDR3 DNA sequence: TGTGCCATCAGTGAAGGGACAGAAATCAATCAGCCCCAGCATTTT. This gives the protein CAISEGTEINQPQHF.

The V and J genes are TRBV2 and TRBJ2-7, with a tentative D call TRBD2 (6 bases). Germline lookup yields CDR1 SNHLY and CDR2 FYNNEI. The germline V and J ends were trimmed by 7 bases and 1 base, with 14 bases remaining between them. The CDR3 contains 14 residues. This CDR3 is CASTFIGTSYEQYF. CDR3 bases: TGTGCCAGCACCTTCATCGGGACTTCCTACGAGCAGTACTTC.

This chain uses TRBV19 with TRBJ2-7; TRBD1 matches at 8 bases. This CDR3 has 15 amino acids. V gave up 8 bases and J gave up 0 bases; unmatched junction bases: 9. In germline, CDR1 is LNHDA, CDR2 SQIVND (reference sequence). CDR3 nucleotide sequence: TGTGCCAGTTCCAATGGACAGGGACTCTCCTACGAGCAGTACTTC. Translated: CASSNGQGLSYEQYF.

The chain carries TRBV7-8 and TRBJ2-7; 7 nucleotides align to TRBD2. CDR3 length equals 13 residues. V lost 5 bases to trimming and J lost 2 bases; unmatched junction nucleotides: 3. From germline, CDR1 is SGHVS and CDR2 FQNEAQ. The CDR3 coding sequence is TGTGCCAGCAGCCCTGGGGGGGCCTACGAGCAGTACTTC. Residues: CASSPGGAYEQYF. The full variable domain, completed using reference TRBV7-8 and TRBJ2-7, is GAGVSQSPRYKVAKRGQDVALRCDPISGHVSLFWYQQALGQGPEFLTYFQNEAQLDKSGLPSDRFFAERPEGSVSTLKIQRTQQEDSAVYLCASSPGGAYEQYFGPGTRLTVT.

The CDR3 spells CASSLAPAGEFYSYNEQFF. CDR3 bases: TGTGCCAGCAGCTTAGCTCCGGCAGGGGAATTTTATTCCTACAATGAGCAGTTCTTC. V usage is TRBV5-4 and J usage is TRBJ2-1; weak D call: TRBD1 (6 bases). The CDR3 has 19 amino acids. Trimming cost V 2 bases and J 1 base, with 22 bases left between them. Germline CDR1 reads SGHNT; CDR2 reads YYREEE (reference sequence).

For this clone: Other nucleotide sequences from this sample produce the same CDR3. The chain recombines TRBV19 with TRBJ2-7, with D possibly TRBD1 on 6 matching bases. Deletions cut 3 bases from V and 3 bases from J, with 12 bases between. The CDR3 is made up of 14 amino acids. Germline CDR1 is LNHDA and CDR2 is SQIVND (reference sequence). CDR3 protein: CASSIQGKDYEQYF. The CDR3 region has the DNA TGTGCCAGTAGTATTCAGGGGAAAGACTACGAGCAGTACTTC.

This clone has just one count. V and J are TRBV10-3 and TRBJ2-7, with 10 positions matching TRBD1. The trim removed 8 bases at V and 5 bases at J, leaving 3 bases unmatched. Germline V gene lookup returns CDR1 ENHRY and CDR2 SYGVKD. The CDR3 totals 12 residues. The CDR3, as DNA: TGTGCCATCCAGGACAGGGGGAACGAGCAGTACTTC. This encodes CAIQDRGNEQYF.

This clone was observed a single time. The V and J genes are TRBV7-8 and TRBJ2-7; possible D gene TRBD2, 5 bases. V was cut by 5 bases and J by 1 base, with 12 bases left in between. This CDR3 comprises 14 residues. Germline V gene sequence: CDR1 SGHVS, CDR2 FQNEAQ. The CDR3 sequence is CASSGGRWSYEQYF. The CDR3 DNA reads TGTGCCAGCAGCGGAGGCAGGTGGTCCTACGAGCAGTACTTC.

The rearrangement links TRBV20-1 to TRBJ1-1; D unclear. V dropped 7 bases and J dropped 11 bases, with 11 bases sitting between them. Germline-derived CDR1 and CDR2 are DFQATT and SNEGSKA (reference sequence). The CDR3 consists of 9 residues. The CDR3 DNA reads TGCAGTGTCCAAACTCATGCTTTCTTT. This encodes CSVQTHAFF.

The chain is built from TRBV21-1 and TRBJ1-1; TRBD1 is the table's D call, not checked against the DNA. TRBV21-1 is deemed a pseudogene. The CDR3 runs 16 residues. In DNA, the CDR3 is TGTGCCAGCAGCAACACGAAAACCAGGGGGGAGACTGAAGCTTTCTTT. Translation gives CASSNTKTRGETEAFF.

This chain links TRBV10-3 with TRBJ2-1, with 8 bases lining up with TRBD2. The CDR3 consists of 13 residues. Germline lookup yields CDR1 ENHRY and CDR2 SYGVKD. The junction had 6 bases not matched to a gene; V was cut back by 9 bases and J by 5 bases. Here the CDR3 reads CAMQSGGNNEQFF. The CDR3 coding sequence is TGTGCCATGCAGAGCGGGGGTAACAATGAGCAGTTCTTC.

The rearrangement uses TRBV14 and TRBJ1-3, with D uncertain. The CDR3 consists of 13 residues. V was clipped by 1 base and J by 3 bases, with 4 bases between them. The germline gives CDR1 SGHDN, CDR2 FVKESK. DNA of the CDR3: TGTGCCAGCAGCCAAGGTCTTGGAAACACCATATATTTT. Its protein is CASSQGLGNTIYF.